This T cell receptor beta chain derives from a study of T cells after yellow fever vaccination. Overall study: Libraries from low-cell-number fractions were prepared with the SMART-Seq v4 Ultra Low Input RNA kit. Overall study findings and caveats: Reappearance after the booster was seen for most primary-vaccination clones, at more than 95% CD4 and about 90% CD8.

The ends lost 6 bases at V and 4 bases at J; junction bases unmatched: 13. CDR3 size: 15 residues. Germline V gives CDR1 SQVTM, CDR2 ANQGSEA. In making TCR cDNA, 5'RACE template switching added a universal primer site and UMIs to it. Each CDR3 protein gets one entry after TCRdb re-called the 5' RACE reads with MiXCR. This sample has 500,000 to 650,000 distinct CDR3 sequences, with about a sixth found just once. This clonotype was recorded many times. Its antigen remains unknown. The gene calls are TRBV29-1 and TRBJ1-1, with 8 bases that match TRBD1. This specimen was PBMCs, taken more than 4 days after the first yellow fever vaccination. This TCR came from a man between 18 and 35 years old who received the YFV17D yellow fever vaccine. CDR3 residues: CSVQDTGGAITEAFF. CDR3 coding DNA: TGCAGCGTCCAAGACACAGGGGGGGCGATCACTGAAGCTTTCTTT. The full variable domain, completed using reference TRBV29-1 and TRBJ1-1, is SAVISQKPSRDICQRGTSLTIQCQVDSQVTMMFWYRQQPGQSLTLIATANQGSEATYESGFVIDKFPISRPNLTFSTLTVSNMSPEDSSIYLCSVQDTGGAITEAFFGQGTRLTVV.